Below, 2 T cell receptor beta chains from the same sample are listed, as sequenced in a study of blood T cell repertoires in COVID-19. Some clones are missing from TCRdb's copy, which holds only in-frame ones; the method was immunoSEQ multiplex PCR. There are approximately 78,000 clones in the sample; 88% occur only once, and roughly 29% lies in the top ten. What was sequenced was peripheral blood. The receptors stem from a man aged 50-60 years with acute or convalescent COVID-19.

The chain carries TRBV3-1 (or the pseudogene TRBV3-2) and TRBJ1-2; D gene ambiguous. Germline V gene data show CDR1 as LGHDT and CDR2 as YNNKEL (reference sequence). The CDR3 contains 16 residues. V lost 0 bases and J 4 bases, leaving 15 bases between the germline ends. The CDR3 DNA reads TGTGCCAGCAGCCAAGATCTAGATATAAGACTCTATGGCTACACCTTC. This sequence encodes CASSQDLDIRLYGYTF.

V and J are TRBV10-1 and TRBJ2-3, with 9 bases fitting TRBD1. The CDR3 runs 13 residues. In germline, CDR1 is WNHNN, CDR2 SYGVQD (reference sequence). The V gene end was trimmed by 6 bases and the J gene end by 4 bases; junction bases not matched to a gene: 2. DNA for the CDR3: TGCGCCAGCAGGGGACAGGGCGCAGATACGCAGTATTTT. Translation gives CASRGQGADTQYF.